The next 17 T cell receptor beta chains were all read from a single sample in a study of blood T cell repertoires in COVID-19. Sequenced by immunoSEQ multiplex PCR; TCRdb stores in-frame clones only, minus some. The sample yields roughly 290,000 clones, roughly four fifths seen once. The sequencing input was peripheral blood. Receptors were obtained from a person aged 70 to 85 with COVID-19, enrolled during active disease.

The V and J genes are TRBV5-6 and TRBJ2-7, with D possibly TRBD1 on 6 matching bases. The V end lost 5 bases, the J end lost 2 bases, and 17 bases lay between the germline ends. The CDR3 length is 15 residues. CDR1 and CDR2 from the germline V gene are SGHDT and YYEEEE. The CDR3 spells CASRRTGTLPYEQYF. In DNA, the CDR3 is TGTGCCAGCAGACGCACCGGGACACTACCCTACGAGCAGTACTTC.

The chain recombines TRBV18 with TRBJ2-3; tentatively, D is TRBD1 (5 bases). The germline CDR1 and CDR2 sequences are KGHSH and LQKENI. The CDR3 covers 16 residues. Trimming took 2 bases from V and 0 from J, leaving 12 bases between them. The CDR3 DNA is TGTGCCAGCTCACCAATGACAGTGGAGAGCACAGATACGCAGTATTTT. It is translated as CASSPMTVESTDTQYF.

The chain is built from TRBV4-1 and TRBJ1-5; D may be TRBD1 (5 bases). V shed 0 bases and J shed 1 base, with 7 bases lying between them. Germline CDR1 and CDR2: MGHRA and YSYEKL. This CDR3 is 15 amino acids long. CDR3 sequence reads: CASSQEDRSNQPQHF. CDR3 bases: TGCGCCAGCAGCCAAGAAGACAGAAGCAATCAGCCCCAGCATTTT.

This clone has just a few counts. The chain carries TRBV7-8 and TRBJ2-5, with D possibly being TRBD1 (6 bases). The CDR3 runs to 15 residues. Trimming cost V 2 bases and J 9 bases, with 19 bases left between them. The V gene's germline CDR1 is SGHVS and CDR2 FQNEAQ. CDR3 protein: CASSLTGTGRGAQYF. CDR3 bases: TGTGCCAGCAGCTTAACAGGGACCGGCCGAGGGGCCCAGTACTTC.

The chain couples TRBV9 to TRBJ1-6, with D tentatively TRBD1 (6 bases). This CDR3 has 15 residues. Trimming cost V 0 bases and J 7 bases, with 11 bases left between them. The V gene's germline CDR1 is SGDLS and CDR2 YYNGEE. CDR3 sequence reads: CASSVAFQGNSPLHF. The DNA for the CDR3 is TGTGCCAGCAGCGTAGCTTTCCAGGGGAATTCACCCCTCCACTTT.

This chain links TRBV7-9 with TRBJ1-5; no clear D gene. This CDR3 comprises 14 residues. CDR1 is SEHNR and CDR2 is FQNEAQ in the germline V gene (reference sequence). Deletions cut 3 bases from V and 5 bases from J, with 11 bases between. The CDR3 loop reads CASSLMGRDQPQHF. DNA for the CDR3: TGTGCCAGCAGCTTGATGGGGAGGGATCAGCCCCAGCATTTT. The full variable domain, rest sourced from reference TRBV7-9 and TRBJ1-5, is DTGVSQNPRHKITKRGQNVTFRCDPISEHNRLYWYRQTLGQGPEFLTYFQNEAQLEKSRLLSDRFSAERPKGSFSTLEIQRTEQGDSAMYLCASSLMGRDQPQHFGDGTRLSIL.

In its sample, this clone was seen once. The sample holds other DNA sequences that translate to the same CDR3. This rearrangement joins TRBV6-5 to TRBJ2-7, with D maybe TRBD1 (6 bases). V was clipped by 0 bases and J by 1 base, with 10 bases between them. CDR3 length equals 15 residues. CDR1 MNHEY and CDR2 SVGAGI come from the germline V gene. The CDR3 nucleotides read TGTGCCAGCAGTTACTCCTTGGACAGTTCCTACGAGCAGTACTTC. Protein: CASSYSLDSSYEQYF.

This clone was counted a single time. The chain employs TRBV13 and TRBJ2-1; 7 bases are shared with TRBD1. Germline V lookup: CDR1 PRHDT, CDR2 FYEKMQ (reference sequence). This CDR3 spans 17 amino acids. Germline trimming cut 3 bases from V and 1 base from J; bases unmatched to any gene: 9. CDR3 protein: CASSFEGAPRSYNEQFF. As DNA, the CDR3 is TGTGCCAGCAGCTTCGAGGGGGCCCCAAGATCCTACAATGAGCAGTTCTTC.

The rearrangement uses TRBV5-1 and TRBJ1-5, with TRBD1 matching over 7 bases. Trimming removed 3 bases from V and 2 bases from J; junction bases left unmatched: 5. Looked up from germline, CDR1 is SGHRS and CDR2 is YFSETQ. The CDR3 is 15 amino acids. CDR3 DNA: TGCGCCAGCAGCTCCGGGACAGAGGGCAATCAGCCCCAGCATTTT. Its protein is CASSSGTEGNQPQHF.

The chain links TRBV19 to TRBJ1-1; D is ambiguous. Germline CDR1 LNHDA, CDR2 SQIVND (reference sequence). V lost 0 bases to trimming and J lost 8 bases, with 7 bases between them. The CDR3 has 12 residues. CDR3 nucleotides: TGTGCCAGTAGTATAGACAGTTTCGAAGCTTTCTTT. This encodes CASSIDSFEAFF. Looking up the rest from reference TRBV19 and TRBJ1-1 gives the full variable domain: DGGITQSPKYLFRKEGQNVTLSCEQNLNHDAMYWYRQDPGQGLRLIYYSQIVNDFQKGDIAEGYSVSREKKESFPLTVTSAQKNPTAFYLCASSIDSFEAFFGQGTRLTVV.

This rearrangement joins TRBV18 to TRBJ1-1; D unclear. This CDR3 contains 12 residues. The germline gives CDR1 KGHSH, CDR2 LQKENI. Trimming shortened V by 3 bases and J by 2 bases, and 4 bases separated the two germline ends. As DNA, the CDR3 is TGTGCCAGCTCACCGGCAAACACTGAAGCTTTCTTT. This sequence encodes CASSPANTEAFF. Full variable domain (missing parts from reference TRBV18 and TRBJ1-1): NAGVMQNPRHLVRRRGQEARLRCSPMKGHSHVYWYRQLPEEGLKFMVYLQKENIIDESGMPKERFSAEFPKEGPSILRIQQVVRGDSAAYFCASSPANTEAFFGQGTRLTVV.

The chain has TRBV6-2 or TRBV6-3 and TRBJ2-1; TRBD2 matches at 9 bases. Germline-derived CDR1 and CDR2 are MNHEY and SVGEGT. The CDR3 runs 15 residues. The ends lost 2 bases at V and 9 bases at J; junction bases unmatched: 8. The CDR3 DNA sequence: TGTGCCAGCAGTTACGTAGCGGGAGATTTATCTGAGCAGTTCTTC. Translating gives CASSYVAGDLSEQFF.

The chain carries TRBV6-6 and TRBJ2-1; 8 bases align to TRBD2. V shed 8 bases, J shed 8 bases, and the junction held 8 bases outside the gene matches. CDR3 length: 13 residues. Germline V lookup: CDR1 MNHNY, CDR2 SVGAGI (reference sequence). In DNA, the CDR3 is TGTGCCAGCCGGCTTGCGGGAGGTGATGAGCAGTTCTTC. Its protein product is CASRLAGGDEQFF.

The CDR3 loop is CASSFRGEKLFF. DNA for the CDR3: TGTGCCAGCAGTTTTCGGGGTGAAAAACTGTTTTTT. The V gene is TRBV28, the J gene TRBJ1-4; no reliable D call. The CDR3 spans 12 residues. Germline V gene data show CDR1 as MDHEN and CDR2 as SYDVKM. V was shortened by 3 bases and J by 7 bases, with 6 bases between the two germline ends.

The genes are TRBV2 and TRBJ2-7; D not certain. Per germline, CDR1 SNHLY and CDR2 FYNNEI. This CDR3 is built from 12 residues. With 6 bases removed from V and 1 base from J, the gap between germline ends came to 7 bases. This CDR3 reads CASRPRSYEQYF. In nucleotides, the CDR3 is TGTGCCAGCAGACCGAGATCCTACGAGCAGTACTTC.

The chain combines TRBV5-1 with TRBJ1-1; D gene unclear. This CDR3 spans 13 amino acids. The germline V gene encodes CDR1 SGHRS and CDR2 YFSETQ. Between the trimmed V and J ends, which lost 1 base and 2 bases, there was a span of 6 bases. DNA of the CDR3: TGCGCCAGCAGCTTGAAACTAAACACTGAAGCTTTCTTT. The encoded protein is CASSLKLNTEAFF.

The chain links TRBV19 to TRBJ2-1, with 8 bases matching TRBD2. The trim removed 7 bases at V and 15 bases at J, leaving 17 bases unmatched. CDR1 is LNHDA, CDR2 SQIVND, per germline (reference sequence). The CDR3 loop spans 14 amino acids. The CDR3 bases are TGTGCCAGTATTAACAAGGCGGGGGGCTTGGCGGTGTTCTTC. As protein: CASINKAGGLAVFF.